The following is a T cell receptor beta chain sequence with its context. The target antigen is unknown. This sample was taken from a study of graft-versus-host responses after intestinal transplantation. Turning to the study itself: All recipients were transplanted with multivisceral, liver-intestinal, or isolated intestinal grafts.

This CDR3 has 15 amino acids. Germline CDR1 is MGHRA and CDR2 is YSYEKL. With 6 bases clipped from V and 8 bases from J, the junction kept 15 bases outside the gene matches. Generated by immunoSEQ multiplex PCR, the TCRdb table keeps only in-frame clones and is missing some. The profile shows roughly 3,800 clones, approximately 80% of them singletons. General study points: Researchers found peak circulating GvH clone levels linked to early post-transplant HvG declines. High graft-versus-host to host-versus-graft T cell clonal ratios marked allografts of patients with graft-donor macrochimerism. Analysis identified GvH clones in recipient marrow, with some appearing first in ileum or blood.

The time point denotes: postoperative day 105 after intestinal transplantation (dayNNNN = postoperative day). Processed graft tissue released its intraepithelial and lamina propria lymphocytes. The V and J genes are TRBV4-1 and TRBJ1-2, with 7 bases that match TRBD1. The clonotype originates from a human patient who received an intestinal transplant, so some T cells may come from the graft donor. The sample consisted of ileum tissue, taken 105 days after intestinal transplantation. CDR3 nucleotide sequence: TGCGCCAGCAGGCCCTGGGAGGAGGGGGCACGAGGCTACACCTTC. It yields the protein CASRPWEEGARGYTF.